Listed below are T cell receptor beta chains from one sample, sequenced in a study of shared clonotypes between healthy human individuals. TCRdb keeps only in-frame clones here, not all; method: immunoSEQ multiplex PCR. The table records 1,500,000 or so clones, 97% to 99% of them present only once. Sequences were obtained from naive CD4+ T cells sorted from blood. These receptors originate from a young man in good health. Both conserved end residues are part of each CDR3. The D gene is left open where the match is weak. Clone sizes are given selectively: once, few, many, or a class where the clone is expanded.

>NA|TRBV29-1|NA|TRBJ1-4
TGCAGCGTTGTTGGGCAGAGCGAAAAACTGTTTTTT
CSVVGQSEKLFF
>NA|TRBV6-5|NA|TRBJ1-2
TGTGCCAGCAAGAGGACTAACTATGGCTACACCTTC
CASKRTNYGYTF
>NA|TRBV5-1|NA|TRBJ2-3
TGCGCCAGCAGCTTGGTGGGAGATACGCAGTATTTT
CASSLVGDTQYF
>NA|TRBV28|NA|TRBJ1-1
TGTGCCAGCAGATACGACACCTTCTATCGAGCTGAAGCTTTCTTT
CASRYDTFYRAEAFF
>TRBD1|TRBV6-6|NA|TRBJ1-2
TGTGCCAGCAGTTACCGGACAGGGAACCGGGACTATGGCTACACCTTC
CASSYRTGNRDYGYTF
>NA|TRBV6-6|NA|TRBJ1-1
TGTGCCAGCAGTTACGTGGGTTTACGGAACACTGAAGCTTTCTTT
CASSYVGLRNTEAFF
>TRBD1|TRBV10-1|once|TRBJ2-1
TGCGCCAGCAGTGAGTTACCCGGGACAGGGGTGGATGAGCAGTTCTTC
CASSELPGTGVDEQFF
>TRBD1|TRBV29-1|NA|TRBJ2-1
TGCAGCGCCTTTACACAGGGGGATGAGCAGTTCTTC
CSAFTQGDEQFF
>NA|TRBV5-1|NA|TRBJ1-2
TGCGCCAGCAGCCGAGACAGGACGAACTATGGCTACACCTTC
CASSRDRTNYGYTF
>TRBD2|TRBV6-6|NA|TRBJ2-1
TGTGCCAGCAGTTACACCGGGACTAGCAACGATGAGCAGTTCTTC
CASSYTGTSNDEQFF
>NA|TRBV7-8|NA|TRBJ1-3
TGTGCCAGCAGCTTAGGTACAGCTGGAAACACCATATATTTT
CASSLGTAGNTIYF
>NA|TRBV19|NA|TRBJ1-2
TGTGCCAGTAGACCCTCCGGAACCTATGGCTACACCTTC
CASRPSGTYGYTF
>TRBD1|TRBV11-3|NA|TRBJ1-2
TGTGCCAGCAGCTTACTTAAAGCAGGGGGCAATGGCTACACCTTC
CASSLLKAGGNGYTF
>NA|TRBV19|NA|TRBJ1-5
TGTGCCAGTAGCCCCTGGGGTCAGCCCCAGCATTTT
CASSPWGQPQHF
>NA|TRBV5-5|NA|TRBJ1-5
TGTGCCAGCAGCCTACGACAGGGCAATCAGCCCCAGCATTTT
CASSLRQGNQPQHF
>NA|TRBV7-8|NA|TRBJ2-5
TGTGCCAGCAGCTTGGACCGGGTTGCGATAGGGGAGACCCAGTACTTC
CASSLDRVAIGETQYF